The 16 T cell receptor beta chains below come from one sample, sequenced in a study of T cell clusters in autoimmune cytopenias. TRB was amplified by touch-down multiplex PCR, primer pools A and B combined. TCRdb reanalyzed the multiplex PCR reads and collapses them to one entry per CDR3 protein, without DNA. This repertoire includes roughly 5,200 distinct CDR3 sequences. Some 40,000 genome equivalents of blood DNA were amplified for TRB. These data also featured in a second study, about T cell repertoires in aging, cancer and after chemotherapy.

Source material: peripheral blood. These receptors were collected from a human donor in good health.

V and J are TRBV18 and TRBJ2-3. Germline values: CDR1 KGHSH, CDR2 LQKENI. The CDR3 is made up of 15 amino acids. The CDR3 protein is CASSPYRDSTDTQYF.

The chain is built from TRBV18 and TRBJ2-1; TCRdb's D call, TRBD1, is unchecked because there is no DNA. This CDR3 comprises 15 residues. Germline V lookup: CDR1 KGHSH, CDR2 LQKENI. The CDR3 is CASSSNVGGSNEQFF.

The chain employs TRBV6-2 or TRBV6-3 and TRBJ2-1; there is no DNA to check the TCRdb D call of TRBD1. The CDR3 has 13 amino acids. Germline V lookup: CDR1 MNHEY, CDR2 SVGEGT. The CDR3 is CASTRQGNNEQFF.

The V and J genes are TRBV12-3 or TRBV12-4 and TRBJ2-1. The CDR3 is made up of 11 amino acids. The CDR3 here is CASSRRNEQFF.

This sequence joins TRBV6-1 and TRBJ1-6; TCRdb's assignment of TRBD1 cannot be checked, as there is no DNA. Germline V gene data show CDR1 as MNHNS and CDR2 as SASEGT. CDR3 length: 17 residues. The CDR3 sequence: CASRTGTPSSYNSPLHF.

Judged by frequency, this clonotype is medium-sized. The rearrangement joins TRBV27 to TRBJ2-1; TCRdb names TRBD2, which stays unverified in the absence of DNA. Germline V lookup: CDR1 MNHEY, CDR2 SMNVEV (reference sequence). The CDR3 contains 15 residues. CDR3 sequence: CASSLQPGLFNFQFF.

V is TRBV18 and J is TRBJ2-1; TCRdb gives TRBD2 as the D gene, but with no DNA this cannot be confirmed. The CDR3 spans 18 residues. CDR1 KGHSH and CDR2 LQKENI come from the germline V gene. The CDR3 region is CASSPPWTSGRPYNEQFF.

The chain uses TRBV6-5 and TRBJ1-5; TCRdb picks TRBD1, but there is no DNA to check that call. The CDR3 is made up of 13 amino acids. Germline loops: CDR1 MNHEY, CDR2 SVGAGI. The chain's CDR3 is CASSGQGYQPQHF.

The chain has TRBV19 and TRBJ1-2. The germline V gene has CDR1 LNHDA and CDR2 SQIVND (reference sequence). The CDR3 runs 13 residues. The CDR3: CASSRVVESGYTF.

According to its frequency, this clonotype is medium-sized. Here the CDR3 reads CASSMARTTDTQYF. The V call is TRBV19, the J call TRBJ2-3; with no DNA, the TCRdb D assignment of TRBD1 cannot be verified. Germline loops: CDR1 LNHDA, CDR2 SQIVND (reference sequence). The CDR3 totals 14 residues.

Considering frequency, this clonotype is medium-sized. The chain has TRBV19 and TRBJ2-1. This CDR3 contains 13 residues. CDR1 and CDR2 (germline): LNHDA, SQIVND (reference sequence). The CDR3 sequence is CASRALTGNEQFF.

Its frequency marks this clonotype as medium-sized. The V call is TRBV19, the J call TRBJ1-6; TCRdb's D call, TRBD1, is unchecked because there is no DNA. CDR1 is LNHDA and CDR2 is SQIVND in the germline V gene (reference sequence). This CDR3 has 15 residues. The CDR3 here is CASSTTWDGNSPLHF. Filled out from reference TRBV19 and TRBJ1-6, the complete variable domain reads DGGITQSPKYLFRKEGQNVTLSCEQNLNHDAMYWYRQDPGQGLRLIYYSQIVNDFQKGDIAEGYSVSREKKESFPLTVTSAQKNPTAFYLCASSTTWDGNSPLHFGNGTRLTVT.

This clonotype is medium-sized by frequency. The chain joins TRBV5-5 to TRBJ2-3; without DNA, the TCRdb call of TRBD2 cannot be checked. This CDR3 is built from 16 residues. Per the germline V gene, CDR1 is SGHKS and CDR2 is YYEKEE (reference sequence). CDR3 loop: CASSVSGLASEARLYF.

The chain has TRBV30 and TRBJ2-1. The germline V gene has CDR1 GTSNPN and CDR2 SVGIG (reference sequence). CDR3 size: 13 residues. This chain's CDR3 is CAWAGERGNEQFF.

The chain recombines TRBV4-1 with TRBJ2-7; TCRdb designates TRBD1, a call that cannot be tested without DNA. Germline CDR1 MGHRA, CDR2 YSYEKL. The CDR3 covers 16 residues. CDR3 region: CASSQDGTGLSYEQYF.

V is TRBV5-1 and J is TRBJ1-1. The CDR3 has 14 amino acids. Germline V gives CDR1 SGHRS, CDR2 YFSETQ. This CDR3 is CASSLWGTNTEAFF.